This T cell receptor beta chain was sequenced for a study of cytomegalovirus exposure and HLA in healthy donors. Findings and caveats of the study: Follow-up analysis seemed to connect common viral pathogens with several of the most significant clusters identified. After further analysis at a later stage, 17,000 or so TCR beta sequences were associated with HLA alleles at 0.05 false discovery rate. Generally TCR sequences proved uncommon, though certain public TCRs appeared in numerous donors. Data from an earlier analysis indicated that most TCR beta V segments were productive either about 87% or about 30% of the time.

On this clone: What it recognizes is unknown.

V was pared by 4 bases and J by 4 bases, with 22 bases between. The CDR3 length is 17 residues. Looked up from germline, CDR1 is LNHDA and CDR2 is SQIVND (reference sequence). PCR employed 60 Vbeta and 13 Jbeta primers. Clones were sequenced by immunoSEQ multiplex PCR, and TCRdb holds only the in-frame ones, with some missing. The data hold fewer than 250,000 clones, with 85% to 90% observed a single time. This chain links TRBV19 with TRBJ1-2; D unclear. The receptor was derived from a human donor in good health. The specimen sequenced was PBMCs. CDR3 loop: CASSRETQPLASYGYTF. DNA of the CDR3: TGTGCCAGTAGTAGGGAGACACAGCCGCTAGCTAGCTATGGCTACACCTTC.